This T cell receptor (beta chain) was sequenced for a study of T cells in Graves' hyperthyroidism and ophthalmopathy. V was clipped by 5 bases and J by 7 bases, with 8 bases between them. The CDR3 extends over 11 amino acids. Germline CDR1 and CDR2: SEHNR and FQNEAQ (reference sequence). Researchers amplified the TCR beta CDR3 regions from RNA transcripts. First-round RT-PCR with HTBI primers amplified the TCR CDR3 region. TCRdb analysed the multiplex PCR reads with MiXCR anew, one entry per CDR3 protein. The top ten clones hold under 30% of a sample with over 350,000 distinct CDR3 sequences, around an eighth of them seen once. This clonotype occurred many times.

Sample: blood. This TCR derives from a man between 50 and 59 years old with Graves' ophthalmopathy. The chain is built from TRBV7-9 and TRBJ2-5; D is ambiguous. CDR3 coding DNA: TGTGCCAGCAGCCCAGACCGGACCCAGTACTTC. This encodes CASSPDRTQYF.